The next 9 T cell receptor beta chains were all read from a single sample in a study of blood T cells in healthy people across ages. A sample-barcoded 5' primer and a J-beta primer mix were used in a second PCR of about 6 to 11 cycles. MiXCR, run by TCRdb on the 5' RACE reads, gives a single entry per CDR3 protein. The table has 1,100,000 or so distinct CDR3 sequences, over 35% seen once. Sequencing used blood. These receptor sequences come from a woman in her sixties in good health.

This clonotype showed up just a few times. The chain employs TRBV11-2 and TRBJ2-1; no reliable D call. Germline CDR1 SGHAT, CDR2 FQNNGV. Trimming stripped 0 bases from V and 2 bases from J, with 5 bases between. The CDR3 has 14 amino acids. CDR3 bases: TGTGCCAGCAGCTTAGAGCGGACCTACAATGAGCAGTTCTTC. The encoded protein is CASSLERTYNEQFF.

This clonotype was seen more than once but under ten times. The chain recombines TRBV6-1 with TRBJ1-2, with a weak D call TRBD1 (5 bases). The CDR3 totals 13 residues. V lost 7 bases and J lost 4, with 13 bases in between. Germline CDR1 and CDR2: MNHNS and SASEGT. CDR3 sequence (DNA): TGTGCCAGCACGGAGGGGTGGGGCTATGGCTACACCTTC. It translates to CASTEGWGYGYTF.

The V and J genes are TRBV11-2 and TRBJ2-5; D is possibly TRBD2 (6 bases). Germline V lookup: CDR1 SGHAT, CDR2 FQNNGV. V gave up 5 bases and J gave up 3 bases, with 7 bases separating them. CDR3 length: 12 amino acids. The CDR3 nucleotides are TGTGCCAGCAGCCCTAGCGAAGAGACCCAGTACTTC. This encodes CASSPSEETQYF.

This clonotype has more than one count but fewer than ten. The DNA of the CDR3 is TGTGCCAGCAGCGGAGACTGGCGTCGGGGCTACACCTTC. Translating it yields CASSGDWRRGYTF. This rearrangement joins TRBV7-2 to TRBJ1-2; D not certain. The CDR3 consists of 13 residues. Germline CDR1 SGHTA, CDR2 FQGNSA. V dropped 5 bases and J dropped 8 bases, with 15 bases sitting between them.

V and J are TRBV18 and TRBJ2-7; possibly TRBD2 for D (5 bases). V was shortened by 2 bases and J by 0 bases, with 17 bases between the two germline ends. CDR3 length: 17 residues. The germline CDR1 and CDR2 sequences are KGHSH and LQKENI. For the CDR3, the DNA is TGTGCCAGCTCACCAAGTTTCGGGCTAGGAGGCTCCTACGAGCAGTACTTC. Protein product: CASSPSFGLGGSYEQYF.

CDR3 residues: CASSLFPQFAGDPYNEQYF. As DNA, the CDR3 is TGTGCCAGCAGCTTATTCCCACAATTTGCGGGAGACCCTTACAATGAGCAGTACTTC. The chain links TRBV7-3 to TRBJ2-1; TRBD2 aligns across 7 bases. The DNA matches TRBJ2-7 better at its end, which makes the J call doubtful. The CDR3 totals 19 residues. Germline lookup yields CDR1 SGHTA and CDR2 FQGTGA.

The chain couples TRBV9 to TRBJ1-5; D ambiguous. The CDR3 contains 14 residues. CDR1 and CDR2 from the germline V gene are SGDLS and YYNGEE. The V gene lost 2 bases and the J gene lost 1 base, with 7 bases spanning the gap. This CDR3 reads CASSVGVSNQPQHF. The CDR3 nucleotides read TGTGCCAGCAGCGTGGGAGTAAGCAATCAGCCCCAGCATTTT.

This clonotype was observed a handful of times. The V gene is TRBV27, the J gene TRBJ2-1; 13 nucleotides match TRBD2. Germline V gene sequence: CDR1 MNHEY, CDR2 SMNVEV (reference sequence). V shed 8 bases and J 5 bases; nucleotides not matched to a gene: 3. The CDR3 runs 14 residues. The CDR3, as DNA: TGTGCCAGCTGGGGACTAGCGGGGAACAATGAGCAGTTCTTC. Residues: CASWGLAGNNEQFF.

The chain combines TRBV7-2 with TRBJ2-2; the D gene could be TRBD1 or TRBD2 (7 bases each). In germline, CDR1 is SGHTA, CDR2 FQGNSA. The ends were cut back, 8 bases at V and 0 bases at J, with 10 bases in the middle. This CDR3 comprises 14 residues. CDR3 region: CASQGGTNTGELFF. The CDR3 DNA reads TGTGCCAGCCAGGGGGGGACGAACACCGGGGAGCTGTTTTTT.